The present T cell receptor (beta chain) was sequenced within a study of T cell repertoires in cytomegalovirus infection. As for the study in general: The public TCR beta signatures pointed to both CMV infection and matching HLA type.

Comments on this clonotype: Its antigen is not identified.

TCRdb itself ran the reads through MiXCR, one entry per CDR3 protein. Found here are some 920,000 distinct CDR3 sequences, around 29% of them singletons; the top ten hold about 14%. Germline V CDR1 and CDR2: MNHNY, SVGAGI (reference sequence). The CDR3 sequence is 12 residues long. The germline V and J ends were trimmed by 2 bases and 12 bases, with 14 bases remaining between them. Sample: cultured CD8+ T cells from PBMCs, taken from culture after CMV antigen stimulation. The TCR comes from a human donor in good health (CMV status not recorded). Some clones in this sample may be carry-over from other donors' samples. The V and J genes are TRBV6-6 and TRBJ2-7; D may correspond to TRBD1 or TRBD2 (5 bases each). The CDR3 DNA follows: TGTGCCAGCAGTTACACTGGGACCCAGGGGTACTTC. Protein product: CASSYTGTQGYF.